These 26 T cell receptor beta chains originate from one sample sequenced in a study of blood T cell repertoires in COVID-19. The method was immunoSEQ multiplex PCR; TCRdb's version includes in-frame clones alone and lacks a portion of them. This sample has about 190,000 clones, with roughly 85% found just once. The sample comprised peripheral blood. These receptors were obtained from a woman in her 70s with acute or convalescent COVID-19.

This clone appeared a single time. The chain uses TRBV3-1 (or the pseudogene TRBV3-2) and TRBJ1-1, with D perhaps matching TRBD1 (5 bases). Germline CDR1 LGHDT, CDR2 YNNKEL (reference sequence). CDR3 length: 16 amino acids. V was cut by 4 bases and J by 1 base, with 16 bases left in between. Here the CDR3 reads CASSPGAGMGNTEAFF. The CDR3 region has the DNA TGTGCCAGCAGCCCCGGAGCAGGGATGGGGAACACTGAAGCTTTCTTT.

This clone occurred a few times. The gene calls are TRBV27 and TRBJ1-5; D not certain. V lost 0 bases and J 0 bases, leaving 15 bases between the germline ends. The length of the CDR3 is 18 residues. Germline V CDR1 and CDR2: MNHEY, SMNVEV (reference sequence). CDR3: CASSLSPLSRDSNQPQHF. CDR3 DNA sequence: TGTGCCAGCAGTTTATCTCCCCTCTCCCGGGATAGCAATCAGCCCCAGCATTTT.

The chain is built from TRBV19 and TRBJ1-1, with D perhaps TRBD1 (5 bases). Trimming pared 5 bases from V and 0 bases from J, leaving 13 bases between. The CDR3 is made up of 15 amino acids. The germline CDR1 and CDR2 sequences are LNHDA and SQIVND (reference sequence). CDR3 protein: CASSYQGGMNTEAFF. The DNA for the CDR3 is TGTGCCAGTAGTTACCAGGGTGGAATGAACACTGAAGCTTTCTTT.

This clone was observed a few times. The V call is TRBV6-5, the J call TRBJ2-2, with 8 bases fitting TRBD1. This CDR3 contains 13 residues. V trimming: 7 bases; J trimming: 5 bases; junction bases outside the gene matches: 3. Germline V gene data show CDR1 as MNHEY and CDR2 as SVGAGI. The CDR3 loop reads CASKRTGTGELFF. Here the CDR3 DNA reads TGTGCCAGCAAACGGACAGGGACCGGGGAGCTGTTTTTT.

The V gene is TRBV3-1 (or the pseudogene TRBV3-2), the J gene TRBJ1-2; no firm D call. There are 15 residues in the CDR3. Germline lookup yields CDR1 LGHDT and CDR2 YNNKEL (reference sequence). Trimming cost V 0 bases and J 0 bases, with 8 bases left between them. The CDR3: CASSQDARSNYGYTF. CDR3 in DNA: TGTGCCAGCAGCCAAGATGCCAGATCTAACTATGGCTACACCTTC.

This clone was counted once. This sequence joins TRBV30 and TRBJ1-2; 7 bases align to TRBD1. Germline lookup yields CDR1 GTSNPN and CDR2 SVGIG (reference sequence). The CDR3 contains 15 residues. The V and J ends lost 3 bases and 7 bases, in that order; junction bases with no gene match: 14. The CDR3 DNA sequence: TGTGCCTGGAGGGGACAGCCCCTCTTGTTCGGTGGCTACACCTTC. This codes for CAWRGQPLLFGGYTF.

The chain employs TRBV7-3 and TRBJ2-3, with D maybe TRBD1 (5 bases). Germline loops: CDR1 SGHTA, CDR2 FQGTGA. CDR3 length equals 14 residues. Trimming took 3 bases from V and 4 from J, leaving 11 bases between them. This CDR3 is CASSFRDGADTQYF. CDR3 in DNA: TGTGCCAGCAGCTTCAGGGATGGGGCAGATACGCAGTATTTT.

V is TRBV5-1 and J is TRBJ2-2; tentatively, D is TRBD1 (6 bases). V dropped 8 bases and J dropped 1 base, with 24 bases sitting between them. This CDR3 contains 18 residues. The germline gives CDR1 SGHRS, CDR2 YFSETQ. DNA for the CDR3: TGCGCCAGTACAATTCGGCGGTCAACGGGACAGAACACCGGGGAGCTGTTTTTT. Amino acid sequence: CASTIRRSTGQNTGELFF.

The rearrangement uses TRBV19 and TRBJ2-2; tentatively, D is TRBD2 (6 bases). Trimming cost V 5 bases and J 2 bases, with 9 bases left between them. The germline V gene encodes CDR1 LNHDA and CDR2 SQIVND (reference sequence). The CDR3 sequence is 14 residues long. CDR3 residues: CASSRDLNTGELFF. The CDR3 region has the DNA TGTGCCAGTAGTCGGGACTTAAACACCGGGGAGCTGTTTTTT. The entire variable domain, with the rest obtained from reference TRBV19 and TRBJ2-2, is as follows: DGGITQSPKYLFRKEGQNVTLSCEQNLNHDAMYWYRQDPGQGLRLIYYSQIVNDFQKGDIAEGYSVSREKKESFPLTVTSAQKNPTAFYLCASSRDLNTGELFFGEGSRLTVL.

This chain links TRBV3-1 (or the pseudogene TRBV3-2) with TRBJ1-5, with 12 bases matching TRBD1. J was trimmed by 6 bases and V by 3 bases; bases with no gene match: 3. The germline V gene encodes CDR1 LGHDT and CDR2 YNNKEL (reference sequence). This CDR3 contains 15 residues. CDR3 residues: CASSQGQGAFQPQHF. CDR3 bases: TGTGCCAGCAGCCAGGGACAGGGGGCATTTCAGCCCCAGCATTTT.

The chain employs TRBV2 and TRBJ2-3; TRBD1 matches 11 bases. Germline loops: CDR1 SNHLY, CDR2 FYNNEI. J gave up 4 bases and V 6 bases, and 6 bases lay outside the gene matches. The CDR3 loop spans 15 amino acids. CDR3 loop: CASRLDRGRPDTQYF. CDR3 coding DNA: TGTGCCAGCAGGCTGGACAGGGGGCGGCCAGATACGCAGTATTTT. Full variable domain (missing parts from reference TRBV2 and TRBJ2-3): EPEVTQTPSHQVTQMGQEVILRCVPISNHLYFYWYRQILGQKVEFLVSFYNNEISEKSEIFDDQFSVERPDGSNFTLKIRSTKLEDSAMYFCASRLDRGRPDTQYFGPGTRLTVL.

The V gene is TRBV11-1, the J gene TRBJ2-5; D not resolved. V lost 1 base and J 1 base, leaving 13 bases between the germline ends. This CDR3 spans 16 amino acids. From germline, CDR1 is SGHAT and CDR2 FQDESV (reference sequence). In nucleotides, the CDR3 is TGTGCCAGCAGCTTAGTTCAGAACCCCGTCCAAGAGACCCAGTACTTC. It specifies CASSLVQNPVQETQYF.

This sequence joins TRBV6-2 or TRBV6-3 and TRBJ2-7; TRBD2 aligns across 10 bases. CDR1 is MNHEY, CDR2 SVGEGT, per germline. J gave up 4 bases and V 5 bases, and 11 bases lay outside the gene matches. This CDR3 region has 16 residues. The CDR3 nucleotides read TGTGCCAGCAGTACATCGTCTAGCGGGAGTTTTTACGAGCAGTACTTC. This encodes CASSTSSSGSFYEQYF.

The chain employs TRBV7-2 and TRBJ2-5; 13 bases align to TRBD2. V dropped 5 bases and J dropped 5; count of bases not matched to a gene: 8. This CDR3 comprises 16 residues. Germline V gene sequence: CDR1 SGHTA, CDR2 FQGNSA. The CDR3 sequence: CASSPQLLAGGETQYF. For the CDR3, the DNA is TGTGCCAGCAGCCCGCAACTACTAGCGGGGGGGGAGACCCAGTACTTC.

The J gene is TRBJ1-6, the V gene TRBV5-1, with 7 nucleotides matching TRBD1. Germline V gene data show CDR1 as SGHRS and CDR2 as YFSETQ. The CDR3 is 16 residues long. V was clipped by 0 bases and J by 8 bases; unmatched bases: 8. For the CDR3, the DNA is TGCGCCAGCAGCTTGGTCGCAGGGGGTAGATATTCACCCCTCCACTTT. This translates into CASSLVAGGRYSPLHF.

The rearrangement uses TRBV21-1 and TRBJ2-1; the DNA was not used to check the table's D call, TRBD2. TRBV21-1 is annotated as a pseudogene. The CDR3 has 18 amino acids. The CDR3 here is CASSKYSSSGRALNEQFF. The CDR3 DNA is TGTGCCAGCAGCAAATACTCGTCAAGCGGGAGGGCCCTGAATGAGCAGTTCTTC.

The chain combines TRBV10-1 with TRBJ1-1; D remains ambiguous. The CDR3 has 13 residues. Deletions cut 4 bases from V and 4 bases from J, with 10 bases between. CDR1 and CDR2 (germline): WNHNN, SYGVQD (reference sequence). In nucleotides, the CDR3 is TGCGCCAGCAGTGGAGACCGGAGCACTGAAGCTTTCTTT. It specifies CASSGDRSTEAFF.

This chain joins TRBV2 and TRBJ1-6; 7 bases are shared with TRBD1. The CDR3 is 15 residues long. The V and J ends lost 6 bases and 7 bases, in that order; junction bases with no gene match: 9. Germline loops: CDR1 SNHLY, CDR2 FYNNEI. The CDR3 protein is CASSPTTGYNSPLHF. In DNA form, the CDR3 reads TGTGCCAGCAGCCCCACGACAGGGTACAATTCACCCCTCCACTTT. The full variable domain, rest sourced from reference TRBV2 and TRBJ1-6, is EPEVTQTPSHQVTQMGQEVILRCVPISNHLYFYWYRQILGQKVEFLVSFYNNEISEKSEIFDDQFSVERPDGSNFTLKIRSTKLEDSAMYFCASSPTTGYNSPLHFGNGTRLTVT.

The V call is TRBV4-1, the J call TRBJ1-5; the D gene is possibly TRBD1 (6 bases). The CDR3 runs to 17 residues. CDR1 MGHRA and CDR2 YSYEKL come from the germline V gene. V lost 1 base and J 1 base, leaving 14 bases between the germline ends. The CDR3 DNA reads TGCGCCAGCAGCCAAGGCAGGGGTTTATTGAGCAATCAGCCCCAGCATTTT. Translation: CASSQGRGLLSNQPQHF.

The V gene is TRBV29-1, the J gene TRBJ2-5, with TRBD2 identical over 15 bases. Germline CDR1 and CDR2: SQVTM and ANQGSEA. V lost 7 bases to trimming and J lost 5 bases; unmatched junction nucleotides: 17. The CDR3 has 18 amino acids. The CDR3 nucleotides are TGCAGCGCGTTGTCTACACAAGGACTAGCGGGAGGGGTGGAGACCCAGTACTTC. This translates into CSALSTQGLAGGVETQYF.

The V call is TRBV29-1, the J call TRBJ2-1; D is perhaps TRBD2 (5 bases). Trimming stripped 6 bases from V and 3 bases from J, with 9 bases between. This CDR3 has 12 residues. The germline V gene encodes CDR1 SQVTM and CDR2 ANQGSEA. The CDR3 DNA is TGCAGCGTAGGGCGGGTCTACAATGAGCAGTTCTTC. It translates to CSVGRVYNEQFF.

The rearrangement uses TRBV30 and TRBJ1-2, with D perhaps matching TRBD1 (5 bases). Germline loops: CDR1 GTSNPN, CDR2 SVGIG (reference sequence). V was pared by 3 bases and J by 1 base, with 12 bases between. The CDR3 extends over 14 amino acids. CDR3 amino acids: CAWSYMGGNYGYTF. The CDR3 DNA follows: TGTGCCTGGAGCTATATGGGGGGTAACTATGGCTACACCTTC.

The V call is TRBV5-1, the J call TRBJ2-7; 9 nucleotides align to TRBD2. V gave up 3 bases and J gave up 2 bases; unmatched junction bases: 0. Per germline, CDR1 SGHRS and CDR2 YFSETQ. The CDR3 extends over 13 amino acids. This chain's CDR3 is CASSWTSAYEQYF. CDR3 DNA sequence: TGCGCCAGCAGCTGGACTAGCGCCTACGAGCAGTACTTC.

The CDR3 nucleotides are TGTGCCAGCAGTTTACAGGAGACCCAGTACTTC. Its translation is CASSLQETQYF. The V and J genes are TRBV12-3 or TRBV12-4 and TRBJ2-5, with D unclear. This CDR3 region has 11 residues. The V and J ends lost 2 bases and 5 bases respectively, with 3 bases between them.

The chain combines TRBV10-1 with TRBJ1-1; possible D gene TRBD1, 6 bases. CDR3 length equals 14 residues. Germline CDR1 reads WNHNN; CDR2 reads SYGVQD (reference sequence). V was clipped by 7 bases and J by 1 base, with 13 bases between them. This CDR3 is CASTSGVGNTEAFF. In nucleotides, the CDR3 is TGCGCCAGCACTTCAGGGGTTGGGAACACTGAAGCTTTCTTT.

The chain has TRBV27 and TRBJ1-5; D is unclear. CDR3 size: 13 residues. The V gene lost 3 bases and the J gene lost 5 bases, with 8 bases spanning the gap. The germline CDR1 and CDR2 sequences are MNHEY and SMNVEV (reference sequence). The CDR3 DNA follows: TGTGCCAGCAGTTTTAATCGGGATCAGCCCCAGCATTTT. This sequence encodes CASSFNRDQPQHF.